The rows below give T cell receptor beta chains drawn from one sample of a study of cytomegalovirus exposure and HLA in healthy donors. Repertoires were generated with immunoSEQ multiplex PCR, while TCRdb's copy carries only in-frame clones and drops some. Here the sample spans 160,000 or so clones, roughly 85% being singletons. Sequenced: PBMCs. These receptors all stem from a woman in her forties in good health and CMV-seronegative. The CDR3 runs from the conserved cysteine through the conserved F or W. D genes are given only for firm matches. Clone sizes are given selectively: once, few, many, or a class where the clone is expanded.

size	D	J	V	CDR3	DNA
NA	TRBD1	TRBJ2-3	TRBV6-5	CAIGQGSDTQYF	TGTGCCATCGGACAGGGGTCAGATACGCAGTATTTT
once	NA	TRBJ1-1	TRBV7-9	CASSLMTGGTEAFF	TGTGCCAGCAGTCTGATGACAGGCGGAACTGAAGCTTTCTTT
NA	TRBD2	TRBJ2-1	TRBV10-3	CAIRRSLAGIVNEQFF	TGTGCCATCAGGAGGTCACTAGCGGGAATTGTCAATGAGCAGTTCTTC
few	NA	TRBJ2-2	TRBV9	CASSPPLSTGELFF	TGTGCCAGCAGCCCCCCCCTCTCGACCGGGGAGCTGTTTTTT
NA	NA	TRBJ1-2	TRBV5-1	CASSLFGAGGGTNYGYTF	TGCGCCAGCAGCTTGTTCGGGGCAGGTGGAGGGACTAACTATGGCTACACCTTC
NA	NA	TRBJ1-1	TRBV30	CAWGSRGGRREAFF	TGTGCCTGGGGGTCCAGGGGCGGCCGACGTGAAGCTTTCTTT
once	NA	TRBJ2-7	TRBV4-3	CASSQERQNPYEQYF	TGCGCCAGCAGCCAAGAAAGACAGAATCCCTACGAGCAGTACTTC
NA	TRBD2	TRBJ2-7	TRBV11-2	CASSLELAGSYEQYF	TGTGCCAGCAGCTTAGAACTAGCGGGCTCCTACGAGCAGTACTTC
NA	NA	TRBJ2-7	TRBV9	CASSVGTVGEQYF	TGTGCCAGCAGCGTAGGGACTGTTGGCGAGCAGTACTTC
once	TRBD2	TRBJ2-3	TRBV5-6	CASSPPVGSGRYTQYF	TGTGCCAGCAGCCCCCCGGTGGGTAGCGGGAGGTATACGCAGTATTTT
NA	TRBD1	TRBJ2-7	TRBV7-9	CSSSTPRDRAYEQYF	TGTTCCAGCAGCACCCCCCGGGACAGAGCCTACGAGCAGTACTTC
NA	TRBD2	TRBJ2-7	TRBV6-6	CASSPIRGGLRYEQYF	TGTGCCAGCAGTCCTATCCGGGGGGGGTTAAGATACGAGCAGTACTTC
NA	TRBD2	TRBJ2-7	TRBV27	CASSDLAAYEQYF	TGTGCCAGCAGTGATCTAGCGGCCTACGAGCAGTACTTC
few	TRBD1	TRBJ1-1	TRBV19	CASRPDRGLGQEAFF	TGTGCCAGTAGACCAGACAGGGGGCTAGGCCAAGAAGCTTTCTTT
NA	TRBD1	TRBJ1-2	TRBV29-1	CRVGGTGAGYTF	TGCAGGGTAGGGGGGACAGGAGCTGGCTACACCTTC
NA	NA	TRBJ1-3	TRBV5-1	CASSPTGDSGNTIYF	TGCGCCAGCAGCCCGACAGGCGACTCTGGAAACACCATATATTTT
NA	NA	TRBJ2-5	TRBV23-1	CASSQSPDRWGQETQYF	TGCGCCAGCAGTCAGTCTCCCGACAGGTGGGGACAAGAGACCCAGTACTTC
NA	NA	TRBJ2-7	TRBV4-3	CASSQVRGNEQYF	TGCGCCAGCAGCCAAGTGCGCGGGAACGAGCAGTACTTC
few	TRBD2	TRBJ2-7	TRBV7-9	CASSPGLAGVYEQYF	TGTGCCAGCAGCCCGGGACTAGCGGGAGTTTACGAGCAGTACTTC
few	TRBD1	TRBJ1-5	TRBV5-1	CASSSTGANNQPQHF	TGCGCCAGCAGCTCGACAGGGGCCAACAATCAGCCCCAGCATTTT
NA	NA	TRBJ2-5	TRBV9	CASSVNPRDSGETQYF	TGTGCCAGCAGCGTAAACCCCCGGGACTCAGGGGAGACCCAGTACTTC
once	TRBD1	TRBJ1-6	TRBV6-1	CASSEFTGVNSPLHF	TGTGCCAGCAGTGAGTTTACAGGGGTTAATTCACCCCTCCACTTT
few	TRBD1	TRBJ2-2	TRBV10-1	CASSARTGNTGELFF	TGCGCCAGCAGTGCTCGGACAGGGAACACCGGGGAGCTGTTTTTT
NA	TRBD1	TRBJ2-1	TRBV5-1	CASTPGTGSYNEQFF	TGCGCCAGCACGCCGGGGACAGGTTCCTACAATGAGCAGTTCTTC
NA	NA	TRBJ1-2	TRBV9	CASSAPGGYTF	TGTGCCAGCAGCGCCCCGGGGGGCTACACCTTC
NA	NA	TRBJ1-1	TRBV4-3	CASSRSMILGQNTEAFF	TGCGCCAGCAGCCGCTCGATGATTCTGGGGCAGAACACTGAAGCTTTCTTT
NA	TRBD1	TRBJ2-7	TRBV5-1	CASSLKGQGYEQYF	TGCGCCAGCAGCTTGAAAGGACAGGGCTACGAGCAGTACTTC
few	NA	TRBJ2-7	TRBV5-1	CASSLAEAGIGSYEQYF	TGCGCCAGCAGCTTGGCTGAGGCGGGAATAGGGTCCTACGAGCAGTACTTC
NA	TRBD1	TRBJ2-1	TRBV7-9	CASRNTQGSSYNEQFF	TGTGCCAGCCGAAATACACAGGGGAGCTCCTACAATGAGCAGTTCTTC
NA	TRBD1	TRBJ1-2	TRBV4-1	CASSPPQGSRGYTF	TGCGCCAGCAGCCCCCCACAGGGGAGCCGAGGCTACACCTTC
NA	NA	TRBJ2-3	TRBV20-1	CSATRSDTQYF	TGCAGTGCTACTCGGTCAGATACGCAGTATTTT
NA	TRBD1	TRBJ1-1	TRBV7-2	CASSLTGGTEAFF	TGTGCCAGCAGCTTAACAGGGGGGACTGAAGCTTTCTTT
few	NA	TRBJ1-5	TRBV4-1	CASSLLLRMSNQPQHF	TGCGCCAGCAGCCTCCTCCTCCGTATGAGCAATCAGCCCCAGCATTTT
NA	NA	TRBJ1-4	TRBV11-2	CASSLKGATNEKLFF	TGTGCCAGCAGCTTAAAGGGGGCAACTAATGAAAAACTGTTTTTT
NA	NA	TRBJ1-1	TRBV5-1	CASSLRQAWGTNTEAFF	TGCGCCAGCAGCTTGAGACAGGCGTGGGGAACGAACACTGAAGCTTTCTTT
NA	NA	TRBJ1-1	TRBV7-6	CASSLQGPAEAFF	TGTGCCAGCAGCTTACAGGGTCCCGCTGAAGCTTTCTTT
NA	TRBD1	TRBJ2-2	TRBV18	CASSPGTGTTGELFF	TGTGCCAGCTCACCAGGGACAGGGACCACCGGGGAGCTGTTTTTT
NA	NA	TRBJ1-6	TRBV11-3	CASRYNDRNSPLHF	TGTGCCAGCAGGTACAATGACAGAAATTCACCCCTCCACTTT
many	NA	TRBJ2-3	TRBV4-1	CASSPNSPRGTDTQYF	TGCGCCAGCAGTCCTAACTCTCCGCGGGGCACAGATACGCAGTATTTT
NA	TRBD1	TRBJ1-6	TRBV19	CASSLNRGQNSPLHF	TGTGCCAGTAGTCTGAACAGGGGGCAGAATTCACCCCTCCACTTT
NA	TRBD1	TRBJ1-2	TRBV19	CASSIVETGGDYGYTF	TGTGCCAGTAGTATAGTTGAGACAGGGGGCGACTATGGCTACACCTTC
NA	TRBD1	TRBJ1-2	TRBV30	CAWTRDSRYGYTF	TGTGCCTGGACCCGGGACAGCCGCTATGGCTACACCTTC
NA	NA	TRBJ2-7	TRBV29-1	CSVEEGSGQYF	TGCAGCGTTGAGGAGGGTTCGGGGCAGTACTTC
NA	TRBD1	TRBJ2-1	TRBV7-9	CASSRTGWDNEQFF	TGTGCCAGCAGCAGGACAGGTTGGGACAATGAGCAGTTCTTC
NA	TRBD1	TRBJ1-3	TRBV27	CASSREGQLSGNTIYF	TGTGCCAGCAGTCGAGAGGGACAGCTTTCTGGAAACACCATATATTTT
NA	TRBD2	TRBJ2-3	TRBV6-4	CASSETAGLSGGRTQYF	TGTGCCAGCAGTGAAACGGCGGGGCTGAGCGGGGGAAGGACGCAGTATTTT
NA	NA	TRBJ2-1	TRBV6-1	CASSDGGGPYNEQFF	TGTGCCAGCAGTGATGGGGGGGGGCCCTACAATGAGCAGTTCTTC
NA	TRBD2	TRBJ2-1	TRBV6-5	CASSSASGRDYNEQFF	TGTGCCAGCAGTTCGGCTAGCGGGAGAGACTACAATGAGCAGTTCTTC
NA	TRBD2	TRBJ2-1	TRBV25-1	CASSLAGGTEQFF	TGTGCCAGCAGTTTAGCGGGGGGCACTGAGCAGTTCTTC
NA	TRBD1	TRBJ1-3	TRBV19	CASTAGTAPSGTGNTIYF	TGTGCCAGTACCGCCGGGACAGCACCTTCGGGGACTGGAAACACCATATATTTT
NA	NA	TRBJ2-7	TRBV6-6	CASSLGRRGNEQYF	TGTGCCAGCAGCCTCGGGCGGAGGGGAAACGAGCAGTACTTC